This TCR beta chain appears in the sequencing data of a study of blood T cell repertoires in COVID-19. Profiled with immunoSEQ multiplex PCR; TCRdb holds only in-frame clones, not every one. This table holds about 370,000 clones, around 89% found once. This study enrolled people aged 18 to 89 from approximately 25 US geographic areas. Germline CDR1 is SGHVS and CDR2 is FQNEAQ. This CDR3 region has 15 residues. Deletions cut 3 bases from V and 1 base from J, with 12 bases between. The sequenced sample consisted of PBMCs or T cells enriched from blood (not recorded which). The sequence was collected from a young man who had recovered from COVID-19. V is TRBV7-8 and J is TRBJ1-1; D remains ambiguous. This chain's CDR3 is CASSLRGGGNTEAFF. The CDR3 bases are TGTGCCAGCAGCTTGCGGGGAGGAGGGAACACTGAAGCTTTCTTT.